The 14 T cell receptor beta chains below come from one sample, sequenced in a study of OX40 agonist ivuxolimab in advanced cancers. Method: immunoSEQ multiplex PCR; TCRdb's copy keeps in-frame clones and lacks some. Of more than 75,000 clones listed, roughly 88% are singletons. The input for sequencing was CD4+ or CD8+ T cells sorted from blood, taken in a trial of the OX40 agonist ivuxolimab. The receptors were gathered from an adult with an advanced solid tumor such as melanoma, head and neck, liver or kidney cancer.

The rearrangement uses TRBV30 and TRBJ2-1; D is possibly TRBD1 (6 bases). Germline CDR1 reads GTSNPN; CDR2 reads SVGIG (reference sequence). The V gene lost 0 bases and the J gene lost 6 bases, with 9 bases spanning the gap. CDR3 size: 13 residues. The CDR3 DNA sequence: TGTGCCTGGAGTGTTACAGGGATCAATGAGCAGTTCTTC. Its translation is CAWSVTGINEQFF.

The chain employs TRBV28 and TRBJ2-7; 10 bases map to TRBD1. The trim removed 7 bases at V and 6 bases at J, leaving 12 bases unmatched. The CDR3 consists of 15 residues. Germline CDR1 MDHEN, CDR2 SYDVKM. The CDR3 DNA sequence: TGTGCCAGCACTCCGAGAAGGACAGGGGGTTCCGAGCAGTACTTC. Translated, it gives CASTPRRTGGSEQYF.

The chain recombines TRBV6-1 with TRBJ2-1, with a possible D match to TRBD1 (6 bases). This CDR3 has 13 amino acids. Trimming shortened V by 6 bases and J by 3 bases, and 9 bases separated the two germline ends. CDR1 and CDR2 from the germline V gene are MNHNS and SASEGT. The CDR3 protein is CASRRDIYNEQFF. The CDR3 nucleotides read TGTGCCAGCAGGAGGGACATCTACAATGAGCAGTTCTTC.

J is TRBJ2-1 and V is TRBV5-1, with D perhaps matching TRBD1 or TRBD2 (5 bases each). The V and J ends lost 0 bases and 7 bases respectively, with 8 bases between them. Looked up from germline, CDR1 is SGHRS and CDR2 is YFSETQ. This CDR3 is built from 13 residues. The CDR3 is CASSLARENEQFF. The CDR3 DNA follows: TGCGCCAGCAGCTTGGCCAGGGAGAATGAGCAGTTCTTC.

This rearrangement joins TRBV28 to TRBJ1-6; unclear D gene. The V and J ends lost 6 bases and 12 bases respectively, with 15 bases between them. The CDR3 loop spans 13 amino acids. CDR1 and CDR2 from the germline V gene are MDHEN and SYDVKM. In nucleotides, the CDR3 is TGTGCCAGCAGCCCTCCAAAGGGAGAACCCCTCCACTTT. Its translation: CASSPPKGEPLHF.

This clone was observed once. The V gene is TRBV6-6, the J gene TRBJ2-7, with 10 bases that match TRBD1. The germline CDR1 and CDR2 sequences are MNHNY and SVGAGI (reference sequence). CDR3 length: 13 amino acids. Losses at the gene ends were 5 bases for V and 6 bases for J; bases not matched to a gene: 4. The CDR3 sequence is CASSQTGGREQYF. The CDR3 region has the DNA TGTGCCAGCAGTCAGACAGGGGGCCGCGAGCAGTACTTC.

The chain links TRBV5-1 to TRBJ2-5; D is unclear. The CDR3 runs to 13 residues. Per germline, CDR1 SGHRS and CDR2 YFSETQ. Trimming pared 0 bases from V and 4 bases from J, leaving 7 bases between. CDR3 protein: CASSLGSLETQYF. DNA for the CDR3: TGCGCCAGCAGCTTGGGCAGCCTAGAGACCCAGTACTTC.

This clone was counted once. The V call is TRBV27, the J call TRBJ2-3; D ambiguous. Germline lookup yields CDR1 MNHEY and CDR2 SMNVEV (reference sequence). The V end was cut by 5 bases, the J end by 0 bases, with 12 bases between. There are 15 residues in the CDR3. Written as DNA, the CDR3 is TGTGCCAGCAGTCCCCTCGCAGCTAGCACAGATACGCAGTATTTT. Its translation is CASSPLAASTDTQYF.

The chain joins TRBV11-2 to TRBJ2-1; 13 nucleotides line up with TRBD2. Germline V gene lookup returns CDR1 SGHAT and CDR2 FQNNGV. J lost 3 bases, V lost 5 bases, and 10 bases had no gene match. The CDR3 totals 18 residues. In nucleotides, the CDR3 is TGTGCCAGCAGCCCGCGACCGGGACTAGCGGGGATCTACAATGAGCAGTTCTTC. Amino acids: CASSPRPGLAGIYNEQFF.

The CDR3: CASSLVEGQGYTF. CDR3 nucleotides: TGTGCCAGCAGCTTGGTTGAGGGACAAGGCTACACCTTC. V gene TRBV5-6 combines with J gene TRBJ1-2, with a weak D call TRBD1 (6 bases). CDR3 size: 13 residues. The V and J ends lost 0 bases and 8 bases respectively, with 11 bases between them. CDR1 is SGHDT and CDR2 is YYEEEE in the germline V gene. The complete variable domain, with remaining parts taken from reference TRBV5-6 and TRBJ1-2, reads DAGVTQSPTHLIKTRGQQVTLRCSPKSGHDTVSWYQQALGQGPQFIFQYYEEEERQRGNFPDRFSGHQFPNYSSELNVNALLLGDSALYLCASSLVEGQGYTFGSGTRLTVV.

The chain has TRBV7-2 and TRBJ2-7; D gene uncertain. Germline CDR1 SGHTA, CDR2 FQGNSA. V was shortened by 2 bases and J by 4 bases, with 9 bases between the two germline ends. The CDR3 extends over 13 amino acids. The CDR3 protein is CASSLIGGYEQYF. The CDR3 nucleotides read TGTGCCAGCAGCTTAATTGGCGGTTACGAGCAGTACTTC.

The chain couples TRBV19 to TRBJ1-3; D remains unclear. Trimming cost V 3 bases and J 0 bases, with 12 bases left between them. CDR1 and CDR2 from the germline V gene are LNHDA and SQIVND (reference sequence). CDR3 length: 16 residues. The CDR3 sequence: CASSITGPGSGNTIYF. The CDR3 nucleotides are TGTGCCAGTAGTATCACCGGACCGGGCTCTGGAAACACCATATATTTT. Filled out from reference TRBV19 and TRBJ1-3, the complete variable domain reads DGGITQSPKYLFRKEGQNVTLSCEQNLNHDAMYWYRQDPGQGLRLIYYSQIVNDFQKGDIAEGYSVSREKKESFPLTVTSAQKNPTAFYLCASSITGPGSGNTIYFGEGSWLTVV.

The rearrangement uses TRBV7-9 and TRBJ1-3, with D uncertain. Germline CDR1 and CDR2: SEHNR and FQNEAQ (reference sequence). CDR3 length equals 12 residues. Trimming removed 9 bases from V and 0 bases from J, with 6 bases in between. The CDR3 DNA follows: TGTGCCAGTGGTTTCTCTGGAAACACCATATATTTT. Its translation is CASGFSGNTIYF.

V is TRBV19 and J is TRBJ2-3; TRBD2 matches at 11 bases. Trimming took 6 bases from V and 0 from J; bases not matched to a gene: 5. Germline V CDR1 and CDR2: LNHDA, SQIVND (reference sequence). This CDR3 spans 16 amino acids. For the CDR3, the DNA is TGTGCCAGTAGGGCCCGGACTAGCGGGAGCACAGATACGCAGTATTTT. Amino acids: CASRARTSGSTDTQYF.